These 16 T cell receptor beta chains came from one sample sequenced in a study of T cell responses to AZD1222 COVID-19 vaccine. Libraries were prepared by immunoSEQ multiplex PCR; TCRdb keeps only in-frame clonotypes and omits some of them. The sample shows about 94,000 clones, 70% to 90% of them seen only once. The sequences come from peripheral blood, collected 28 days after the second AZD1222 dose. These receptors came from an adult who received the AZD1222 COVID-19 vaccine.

The DNA for the CDR3 is TGTGCCAGCACCCTAAATCCGGGACTTCCCGGGGAGCTGTTTTTT. It is translated as CASTLNPGLPGELFF. This chain connects TRBV27 to TRBJ2-2; D perhaps matches TRBD2 (6 bases). Germline V gene data show CDR1 as MNHEY and CDR2 as SMNVEV (reference sequence). The CDR3 length is 15 residues. V lost 7 bases to trimming and J lost 6 bases, with 18 bases between them.

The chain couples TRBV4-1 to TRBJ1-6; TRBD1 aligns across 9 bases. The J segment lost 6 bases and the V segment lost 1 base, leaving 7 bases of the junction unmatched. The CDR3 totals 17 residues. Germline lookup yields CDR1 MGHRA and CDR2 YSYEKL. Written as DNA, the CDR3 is TGCGCCAGCAGCCAAGTAACCGGGACAGGGCTTAATTCACCCCTCCACTTT. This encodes CASSQVTGTGLNSPLHF.

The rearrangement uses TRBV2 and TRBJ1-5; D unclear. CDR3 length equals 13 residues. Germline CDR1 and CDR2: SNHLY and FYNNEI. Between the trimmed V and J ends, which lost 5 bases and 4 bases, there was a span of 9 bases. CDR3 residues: CASSYFGNQPQHF. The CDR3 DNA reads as TGTGCCAGCAGTTATTTTGGGAATCAGCCCCAGCATTTT. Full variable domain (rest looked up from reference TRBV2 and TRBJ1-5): EPEVTQTPSHQVTQMGQEVILRCVPISNHLYFYWYRQILGQKVEFLVSFYNNEISEKSEIFDDQFSVERPDGSNFTLKIRSTKLEDSAMYFCASSYFGNQPQHFGDGTRLSIL.

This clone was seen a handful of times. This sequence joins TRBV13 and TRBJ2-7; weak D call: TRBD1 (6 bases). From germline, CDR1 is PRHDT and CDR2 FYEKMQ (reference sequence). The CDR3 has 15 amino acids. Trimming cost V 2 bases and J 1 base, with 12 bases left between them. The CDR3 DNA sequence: TGTGCCAGCAGCTTATCTCGGACAGTTTCCTACGAGCAGTACTTC. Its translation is CASSLSRTVSYEQYF.

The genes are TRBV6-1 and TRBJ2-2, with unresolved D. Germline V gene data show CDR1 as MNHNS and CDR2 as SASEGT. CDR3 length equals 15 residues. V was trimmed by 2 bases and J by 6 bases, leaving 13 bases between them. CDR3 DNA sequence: TGTGCCAGCAGTGAATCCCCGTATGGGCCCGGGGAGCTGTTTTTT. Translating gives CASSESPYGPGELFF.

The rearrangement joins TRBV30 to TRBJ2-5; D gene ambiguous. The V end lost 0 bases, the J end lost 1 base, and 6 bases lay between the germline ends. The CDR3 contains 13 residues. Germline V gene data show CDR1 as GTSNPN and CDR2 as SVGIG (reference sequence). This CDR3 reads CAWSVTVQETQYF. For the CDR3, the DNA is TGTGCCTGGAGTGTAACGGTCCAAGAGACCCAGTACTTC.

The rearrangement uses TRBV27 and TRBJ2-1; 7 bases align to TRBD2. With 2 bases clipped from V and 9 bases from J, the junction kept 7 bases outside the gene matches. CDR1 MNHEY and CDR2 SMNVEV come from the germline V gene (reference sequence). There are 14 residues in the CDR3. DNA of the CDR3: TGTGCCAGCAGTTTACTAGCGGAAGGGGTTGAGCAGTTCTTC. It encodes CASSLLAEGVEQFF.

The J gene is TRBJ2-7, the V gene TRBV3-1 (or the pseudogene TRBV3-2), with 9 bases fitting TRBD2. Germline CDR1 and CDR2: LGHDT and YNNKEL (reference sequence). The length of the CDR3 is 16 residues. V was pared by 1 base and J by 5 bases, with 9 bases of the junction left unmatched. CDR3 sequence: CASSQARRPSGDEQYF. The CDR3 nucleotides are TGTGCCAGCAGCCAAGCCCGCCGACCTAGCGGGGACGAGCAGTACTTC.

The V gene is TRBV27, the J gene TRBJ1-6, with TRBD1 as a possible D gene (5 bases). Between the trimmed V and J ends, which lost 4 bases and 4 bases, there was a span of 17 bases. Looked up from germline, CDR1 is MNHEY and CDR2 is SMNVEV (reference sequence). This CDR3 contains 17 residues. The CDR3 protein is CASSSPRGQGYNSPLHF. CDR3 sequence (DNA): TGTGCCAGCAGTTCTCCTCGAGGCCAGGGTTATAATTCACCCCTCCACTTT.

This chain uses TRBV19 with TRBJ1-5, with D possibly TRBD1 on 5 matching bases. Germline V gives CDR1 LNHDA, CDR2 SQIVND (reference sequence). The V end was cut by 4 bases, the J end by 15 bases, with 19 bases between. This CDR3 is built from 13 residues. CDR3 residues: CASSTQPGLIGHF. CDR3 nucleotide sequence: TGTGCCAGTAGTACCCAACCAGGGTTGATTGGGCATTTT. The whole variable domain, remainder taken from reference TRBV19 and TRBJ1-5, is DGGITQSPKYLFRKEGQNVTLSCEQNLNHDAMYWYRQDPGQGLRLIYYSQIVNDFQKGDIAEGYSVSREKKESFPLTVTSAQKNPTAFYLCASSTQPGLIGHFGDGTRLSIL.

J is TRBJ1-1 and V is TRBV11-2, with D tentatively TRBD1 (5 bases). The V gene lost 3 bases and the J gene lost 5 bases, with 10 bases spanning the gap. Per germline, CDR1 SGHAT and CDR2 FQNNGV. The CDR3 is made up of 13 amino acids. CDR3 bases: TGTGCCAGCAGCTTTGCCAGGGAGACTGAAGCTTTCTTT. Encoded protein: CASSFARETEAFF.

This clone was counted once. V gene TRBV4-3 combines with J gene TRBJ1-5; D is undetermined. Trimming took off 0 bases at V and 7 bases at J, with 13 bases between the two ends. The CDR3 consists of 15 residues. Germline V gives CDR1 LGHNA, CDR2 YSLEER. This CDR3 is CASSQDQRGRQPQHF. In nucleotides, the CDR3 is TGCGCCAGCAGCCAAGATCAACGGGGAAGACAGCCCCAGCATTTT.

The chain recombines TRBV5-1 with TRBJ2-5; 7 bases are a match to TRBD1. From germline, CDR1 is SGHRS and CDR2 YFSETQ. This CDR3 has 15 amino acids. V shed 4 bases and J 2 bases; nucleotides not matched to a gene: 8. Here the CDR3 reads CASSEGQPLQETQYF. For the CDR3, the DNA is TGCGCCAGCAGCGAGGGACAGCCCCTGCAAGAGACCCAGTACTTC.

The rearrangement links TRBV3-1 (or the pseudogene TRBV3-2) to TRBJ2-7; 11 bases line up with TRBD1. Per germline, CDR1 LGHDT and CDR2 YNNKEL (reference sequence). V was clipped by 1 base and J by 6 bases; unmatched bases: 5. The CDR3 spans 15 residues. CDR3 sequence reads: CASSQVGQGVVEQYF. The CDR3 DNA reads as TGTGCCAGCAGCCAAGTGGGACAGGGGGTGGTCGAGCAGTACTTC.

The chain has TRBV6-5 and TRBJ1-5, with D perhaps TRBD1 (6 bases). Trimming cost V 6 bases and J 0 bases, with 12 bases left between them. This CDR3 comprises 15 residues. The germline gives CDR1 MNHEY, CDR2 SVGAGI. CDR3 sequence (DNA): TGTGCCAGCAGCGGGGGCCCTTATAGCAATCAGCCCCAGCATTTT. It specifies CASSGGPYSNQPQHF.

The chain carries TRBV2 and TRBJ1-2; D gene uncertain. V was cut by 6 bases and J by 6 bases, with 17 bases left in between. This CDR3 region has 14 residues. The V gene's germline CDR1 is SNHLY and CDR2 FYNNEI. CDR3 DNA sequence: TGTGCCAGCAGCGAAAGGAAATCCCGGGATGGCTACACCTTC. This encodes CASSERKSRDGYTF.